This is a list of T cell receptor beta chains from one sample in a study of blood T cells in healthy people across ages. TCRdb re-called the 5' RACE reads with MiXCR, one entry per CDR3 protein. The table lists 700,000 or so distinct CDR3 sequences, less than 45% of them singletons. The source material was blood. The receptor set was obtained from a man older than 75 in good health. Each CDR3 is given with its conserved first and last residue. D genes are given only for firm matches. Only some rows state a clone size, as once, few, many or a class for expanded clones.

TRBV5-1	.	TRBJ1-6	TRBD1	CASSPGQGDNSPLHF	TGCGCCAGCAGCCCAGGACAGGGTGACAATTCACCCCTCCACTTT
TRBV9	.	TRBJ2-3	TRBD2	CASSVGGGGGTDTQYF	TGTGCCAGCAGCGTAGGTGGCGGGGGGGGCACAGATACGCAGTATTTT
TRBV11-3	.	TRBJ2-5	TRBD2	CASSLAGLNEQYF	TGTGCCAGCAGTTTAGCGGGGCTCAATGAGCAGTACTTC
TRBV27	.	TRBJ1-3	TRBD1	CASSKQGAAGNTIYF	TGTGCCAGCAGTAAGCAGGGGGCGGCTGGAAACACCATATATTTT
TRBV7-2	few	TRBJ1-4	.	CASSVTGWGEKLFF	TGTGCCAGCAGCGTAACAGGGTGGGGTGAAAAACTGTTTTTT
TRBV5-1	.	TRBJ2-1	.	CASSLSGEEFNEQFF	TGCGCCAGCAGCTTGTCGGGAGAAGAGTTCAATGAGCAGTTCTTC
TRBV11-1	many	TRBJ2-7	.	CASSFQGSAYEQYF	TGTGCCAGCAGCTTCCAGGGTTCAGCCTACGAGCAGTACTTC
TRBV20-1	.	TRBJ1-5	.	CSLGPRAVNQPQHF	TGCAGTCTGGGACCCAGGGCAGTCAATCAGCCCCAGCATTTT
TRBV20-1	.	TRBJ2-1	.	CSALDHEQFF	TGCAGTGCGCTAGATCATGAGCAGTTCTTC
TRBV20-1	.	TRBJ2-3	TRBD2	CSARDQRGGQDTQYF	TGCAGTGCTAGAGATCAGCGGGGGGGCCAAGATACGCAGTATTTT
TRBV3-1	.	TRBJ2-7	.	CASSVLSGVGEQYF	TGTGCCAGCAGCGTGTTATCGGGAGTGGGTGAGCAGTACTTC
TRBV2	few	TRBJ2-1	TRBD2	CASSTLGLAGGVGNEQFF	TGTGCCAGCAGCACTCTCGGACTAGCGGGAGGCGTCGGCAATGAGCAGTTCTTC
TRBV18	once	TRBJ2-5	TRBD2	CASSPTAGGGETQYF	TGTGCCAGCTCACCTACAGCGGGAGGGGGAGAGACCCAGTACTTC
TRBV10-3	.	TRBJ2-7	TRBD2	CAISEGGLAGRGDYNEQYF	TGTGCCATCAGTGAGGGCGGACTAGCGGGGCGGGGGGACTACAATGAGCAGTACTTC
TRBV6-1	once	TRBJ1-1	.	CASSEARLNPNTEAFF	TGTGCCAGCAGTGAGGCCCGACTTAACCCGAACACTGAAGCTTTCTTT
TRBV5-1	.	TRBJ2-7	TRBD2	CASSLTAGVAEQYF	TGCGCCAGCAGCTTGACCGCGGGAGTTGCCGAGCAGTACTTC
TRBV6-2/TRBV6-3	.	TRBJ1-5	.	CASSSDITSNQPQHF	TGTGCCAGCAGTTCGGACATTACGAGCAATCAGCCCCAGCATTTT
TRBV7-9	once	TRBJ2-1	.	CASSIRSMRVADYNEQFF	TGTGCCAGCAGCATTAGATCCATGCGGGTAGCGGACTACAATGAGCAGTTCTTC
TRBV7-2	.	TRBJ2-7	TRBD2	CASSLAASGRIGEQYF	TGTGCCAGCAGCTTAGCGGCTAGCGGGAGAATTGGCGAGCAGTACTTC
TRBV18	.	TRBJ2-5	.	CASSPLTTQETQYF	TGTGCCAGCTCACCACTGACCACCCAAGAGACCCAGTACTTC
TRBV6-6	.	TRBJ1-5	TRBD1	CASSYFGTGNQPQHF	TGTGCCAGCAGTTACTTCGGGACAGGGAATCAGCCCCAGCATTTT
TRBV7-9	once	TRBJ2-3	TRBD1	CASTYPQGATDTQYF	TGTGCCAGCACCTACCCTCAGGGGGCAACAGATACGCAGTATTTT
TRBV6-2/TRBV6-3	.	TRBJ2-3	.	CASQPLSTDTHYF	TGTGCCAGCCAACCCCTAAGTACAGATACGCATTATTTT
TRBV20-1	.	TRBJ2-3	.	CSAHLNRADTQYF	TGCAGTGCTCATCTAAACAGGGCCGATACGCAGTATTTT
TRBV28	.	TRBJ2-7	.	CATNRQGGYEQYF	TGTGCCACCAATAGACAGGGAGGCTACGAGCAGTACTTC
TRBV4-2	few	TRBJ1-1	TRBD1	CASSRLDRDSGEAFF	TGTGCCAGCAGCCGGCTTGACAGGGATTCGGGTGAAGCTTTCTTT
TRBV12-3/TRBV12-4	once	TRBJ1-4	.	CASSPQVLGERLFF	TGTGCCAGCAGTCCGCAGGTTTTAGGGGAAAGACTGTTTTTT